This T cell receptor beta chain was recovered during a study of radiation and T cells in renal cell carcinoma (dated by TCRdb to 2020 to 2021). With regard to the full study: Samples came from a clinical trial, in which primary renal cell carcinomas received 15 Gy stereotactic body radiation therapy followed by nephrectomy 4 weeks later. In total, 50 or so samples, comprising approximately 25 tumors and roughly 27 peripheral blood samples, were subjected to TCR beta sequencing. In the approximately 49 samples combined, around 3.7 million unique CDR3 nucleotide sequences were found, encoding about 2,700,000 unique CDR3 amino acid sequences.

The immunoSEQ kit was used, according to the manufacturer's recommendations, to generate TCR beta libraries from genomic DNA. Library preparation used a first multiplex PCR with proprietary primers, then a second PCR adding unique barcodes, with bead cleanups after each round. A positive control reaction and a negative control reaction, both provided in the kit, were run with every batch of samples. The final libraries underwent checking on an Agilent 4200 TapeStation D1000 ScreenTape, volumetric pooling, and quantification by qPCR. Sequencing was performed on an Illumina NextSeq500 with a MidOutput 150-cycle cartridge, and 156 Read1 and 15 Index1 cycles were run with kit custom primers. The pooled library was loaded at about 1 pM, and approximately 20% PhiX control was spiked in. The paper's data handling went like this. Vendor-processed data were analyzed in R, with a clonotype defined as all T cells sharing the same CDR3 nucleotide sequence. In the clone abundance analyses, frequencies were normalized to the 10,000 most abundant clones in each sample. Before analysis, public T cell clones were removed, and these numbered fewer than six per sample on average. An abundance difference of at least 32-fold between compartments was the criterion for calling clonotypes tumor-enriched or baseline blood-enriched. A beta-binomial differential abundance model was applied to find clonotypes that expanded or contracted between blood time points. Similarity between tumor and blood repertoires was quantified using the Baroni-Urbani and Buser coefficient, and groups were compared with two-tailed Wilcoxon tests in R. Drawn from immuneACCESS, this table holds only the in-frame rearrangements with V and J called that TCRdb kept. Clones are partly lost; checked studies trace under half to an unresolved V gene and leave the rest unexplained. V, J and clone size were drawn from that table, and D and trimming were deduced from the DNA. The sample includes about 130,000 clones, with around 81% observed a single time. The ten biggest clones cover 5% to 6.5% of the sample.

As to this clone: This clone's antigen is unknown. No quality values exist for individual bases; no much larger clone is one base distant.

The sample's time point label is to be understood as: blood 2 weeks post-SBRT. In light of the paper, this sample's treatment or condition label describes: 15 Gy SBRT to primary tumor, nephrectomy 4 weeks later. Serial peripheral blood from radiation-treated patients was sampled at baseline, 2 weeks and 4 weeks after SBRT to track tumor-enriched clonotypes. Renal cell carcinoma with clear cell pathology was present in all patients. Genomic DNA for TCR sequencing was prepared using the QIAamp DNA Blood Mini Kit (Qiagen). The analyses included just those samples that passed every quality control check. Broader findings and caveats from the paper: Top tumor clonotypes rose in blood from baseline to 2 weeks post-radiation, then contracted by 4 weeks, suggesting transient expansion of tumor-resident clones. With a single-armed trial design, the study had no way to address how radiation dose or scheduling affects the TCR repertoire. Blood repertoire dynamics were not followed beyond 4 weeks after treatment. No pretreatment tumor biopsies were available, so the baseline intratumoral presence of clonotypes could not be determined.

The sample consisted of blood, taken from a patient whose treatment included radiotherapy and nephrectomy. The source is a man aged 50-59 years with renal cell carcinoma.

The DNA reads as follows: TGCGCCAGCAGCTCGGACTCACAAGAGACCCAGTACTTC. This is translated as CASSSDSQETQYF. The chain couples TRBV4-1 to TRBJ2-5; the D segment could be TRBD2, given 5 matching bases. Relative to germline, V is 5 bases shorter and J is 2 bases shorter, with 9 bases between their ends. The CDR3 runs 13 residues from the cysteine to the phenylalanine. This entry keeps only the CDR3 DNA: 39 bases, framed from base 1. CDR1 MGHRA and CDR2 YSYEKL are derived from the germline V gene.